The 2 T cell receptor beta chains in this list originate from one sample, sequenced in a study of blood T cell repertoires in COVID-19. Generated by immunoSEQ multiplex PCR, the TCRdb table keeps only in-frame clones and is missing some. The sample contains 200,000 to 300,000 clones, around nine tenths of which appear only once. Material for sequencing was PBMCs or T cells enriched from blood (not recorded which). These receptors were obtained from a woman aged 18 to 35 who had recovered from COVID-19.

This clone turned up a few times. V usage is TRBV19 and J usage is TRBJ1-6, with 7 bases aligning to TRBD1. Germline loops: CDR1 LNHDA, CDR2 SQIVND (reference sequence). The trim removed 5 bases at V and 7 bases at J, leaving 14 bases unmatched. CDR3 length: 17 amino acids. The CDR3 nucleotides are TGTGCCAGTAGTTCCTACCCGGGACAGCAAAAGAATTCACCCCTCCACTTT. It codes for CASSSYPGQQKNSPLHF.

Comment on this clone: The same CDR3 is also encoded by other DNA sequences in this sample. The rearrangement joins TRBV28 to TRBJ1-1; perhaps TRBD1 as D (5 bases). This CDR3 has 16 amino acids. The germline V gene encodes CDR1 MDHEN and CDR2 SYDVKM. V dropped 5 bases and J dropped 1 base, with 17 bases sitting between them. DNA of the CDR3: TGTGCCAGCAGTCCACTTTTGACAGAAACGAACACTGAAGCTTTCTTT. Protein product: CASSPLLTETNTEAFF.